Below are 25 T cell receptor beta chains sequenced from a single sample in a study of shared T cell receptors in the human thymus. Libraries were prepared by immunoSEQ multiplex PCR; TCRdb keeps only in-frame clonotypes and omits some of them. In the table there are roughly 660,000 clones, approximately 87% of which are singletons. The same data also contributed to another study, on human thymus T cells.

The source material was thymocytes. The source of these receptors is a boy less than two years old with a congenital heart defect.

This chain connects TRBV13 to TRBJ2-3; the match to TRBD2 covers 16 bases. Germline loops: CDR1 PRHDT, CDR2 FYEKMQ (reference sequence). With 3 bases clipped from V and 0 bases from J, the junction kept 3 bases outside the gene matches. The CDR3 extends over 18 amino acids. CDR3 sequence: CASSFGTSGRESTDTQYF. The CDR3 bases are TGTGCCAGCAGCTTCGGGACTAGCGGGAGGGAGAGCACAGATACGCAGTATTTT.

This clone was seen once. This chain uses TRBV6-5 with TRBJ1-2, with D maybe TRBD1 (6 bases). This CDR3 comprises 14 residues. Germline V gene sequence: CDR1 MNHEY, CDR2 SVGAGI. Trimming cost V 4 bases and J 4 bases, with 13 bases left between them. For the CDR3, the DNA is TGTGCCAGCAGTTTCATAGGGGGGGGCTATGGCTACACCTTC. This gives the protein CASSFIGGGYGYTF.

This rearrangement joins TRBV29-1 to TRBJ2-5; D not resolved. CDR3 length equals 14 residues. V lost 6 bases, J lost 0 bases, and 14 bases lay in between. The germline V gene has CDR1 SQVTM and CDR2 ANQGSEA. Here the CDR3 reads CSVPCPTDQETQYF. Written as DNA, the CDR3 is TGCAGCGTCCCATGCCCCACAGACCAAGAGACCCAGTACTTC.

V gene TRBV6-1 combines with J gene TRBJ1-1; 7 bases fit TRBD1. CDR3 size: 13 residues. Trimming removed 6 bases from V and 4 bases from J; junction bases left unmatched: 5. Looked up from germline, CDR1 is MNHNS and CDR2 is SASEGT. DNA for the CDR3: TGTGCCAGCAGCCCCTCAGGGGGCACTGAAGCTTTCTTT. Translated: CASSPSGGTEAFF.

In DNA form, the CDR3 reads TGTGCCAGCAGCACCCAGGACAGGGGTAACGAGCAGTACTTC. Its translation is CASSTQDRGNEQYF. The rearrangement joins TRBV7-9 to TRBJ2-7; 9 bases match TRBD1. This CDR3 contains 14 residues. Losses at the gene ends were 5 bases for V and 5 bases for J; bases not matched to a gene: 7. Germline values: CDR1 SEHNR, CDR2 FQNEAQ (reference sequence).

This clone was observed once. The chain joins TRBV4-3 to TRBJ2-7, with 11 bases fitting TRBD2. Germline V gene sequence: CDR1 LGHNA, CDR2 YSLEER. CDR3 length: 15 residues. V lost 0 bases to trimming and J lost 7 bases; unmatched junction nucleotides: 5. Here the CDR3 DNA reads TGCGCCAGCAGCCAAGACCTAGCGGGAGGTCAAGAGCAGTACTTC. Its translation: CASSQDLAGGQEQYF.

The chain has TRBV30 and TRBJ2-1; 9 nucleotides match TRBD1. V lost 3 bases, J lost 4 bases, and 1 base stayed unmatched. There are 13 residues in the CDR3. CDR1 and CDR2 from the germline V gene are GTSNPN and SVGIG (reference sequence). CDR3 DNA: TGTGCCTGGAGACAGGGGGCGTACAATGAGCAGTTCTTC. It encodes CAWRQGAYNEQFF.

This rearrangement joins TRBV7-9 to TRBJ1-5, with D tentatively TRBD1 (6 bases). Trimming took off 10 bases at V and 2 bases at J, with 15 bases between the two ends. The V gene's germline CDR1 is SEHNR and CDR2 FQNEAQ (reference sequence). This CDR3 comprises 14 residues. The CDR3 DNA follows: TGTGCCATACCACTACAGGGTTGCAATCAGCCCCAGCATTTT. It yields the protein CAIPLQGCNQPQHF.

The chain carries TRBV7-9 and TRBJ2-7; 8 nucleotides align to TRBD1. J gave up 7 bases and V 5 bases, and 10 bases lay outside the gene matches. The CDR3 runs to 14 residues. Germline assignment: CDR1 SEHNR and CDR2 FQNEAQ (reference sequence). Here the CDR3 reads CASSKPQGAGEQYF. The CDR3 DNA follows: TGTGCCAGCAGCAAACCCCAGGGGGCGGGGGAGCAGTACTTC. The full variable domain, in which reference TRBV7-9 and TRBJ2-7 provide the parts outside the CDR3, is DTGVSQNPRHKITKRGQNVTFRCDPISEHNRLYWYRQTLGQGPEFLTYFQNEAQLEKSRLLSDRFSAERPKGSFSTLEIQRTEQGDSAMYLCASSKPQGAGEQYFGPGTRLTVT.

CDR3 sequence reads: CATSPLGEAGGPHEQFF. CDR3 in DNA: TGTGCCACCAGCCCCTTGGGCGAGGCGGGAGGGCCCCATGAGCAGTTCTTC. V gene TRBV15 combines with J gene TRBJ2-1; 9 bases are shared with TRBD2. V lost 5 bases to trimming and J lost 8 bases; unmatched junction nucleotides: 16. Germline CDR1 is LNHNV and CDR2 is YYDKDF (reference sequence). The CDR3 runs 17 residues.

The chain has TRBV9 and TRBJ2-3, with 13 bases aligning to TRBD2. Germline CDR1 is SGDLS and CDR2 is YYNGEE. J was trimmed by 4 bases and V by 0 bases; bases with no gene match: 11. CDR3 length: 19 amino acids. CDR3 sequence (DNA): TGTGCCAGCAGCGTAGAGGGCGGGACTAGCGGGAAAGAGGCAGATACGCAGTATTTT. This encodes CASSVEGGTSGKEADTQYF.

The chain links TRBV5-6 to TRBJ1-4; D uncertain. Per germline, CDR1 SGHDT and CDR2 YYEEEE. Trimming left V 4 bases short and J 11 bases short, with 12 bases between. This CDR3 spans 12 amino acids. This CDR3 is CASSRRKRKLFF. CDR3 sequence (DNA): TGTGCCAGCAGCCGGAGGAAGAGGAAACTGTTTTTT.

For the CDR3, the DNA is TGTGCCACCAGCACCCCGGACAGCGTGGCTGGAAACACCATATATTTT. Translation: CATSTPDSVAGNTIYF. This rearrangement joins TRBV15 to TRBJ1-3; a weak D match, TRBD1 (6 bases). Looked up from germline, CDR1 is LNHNV and CDR2 is YYDKDF (reference sequence). The CDR3 has 16 amino acids. The V gene lost 4 bases and the J gene lost 2 bases, with 15 bases spanning the gap. Based on the CDR3 plus reference TRBV15 and TRBJ1-3, the full variable domain is DAMVIQNPRYQVTQFGKPVTLSCSQTLNHNVMYWYQQKSSQAPKLLFHYYDKDFNNEADTPDNFQSRRPNTSFCFLDIRSPGLGDTAMYLCATSTPDSVAGNTIYFGEGSWLTVV.

The V gene is TRBV27, the J gene TRBJ1-2, with D perhaps matching TRBD1 (5 bases). With 5 bases removed from V and 4 bases from J, the gap between germline ends came to 17 bases. Germline loops: CDR1 MNHEY, CDR2 SMNVEV (reference sequence). The CDR3 covers 15 residues. The CDR3 here is CASSPRGRAVYGYTF. Written as DNA, the CDR3 is TGTGCCAGCAGTCCCCGCGGCAGGGCGGTCTATGGCTACACCTTC.

This rearrangement joins TRBV9 to TRBJ2-6; 11 nucleotides align to TRBD1. V lost 4 bases and J lost 0; bases outside the gene matches: 18. The CDR3 has 22 residues. From germline, CDR1 is SGDLS and CDR2 YYNGEE. The CDR3 sequence: CASSSRGRTGGSPISGANVLTF. The CDR3, as DNA: TGTGCCAGCAGCTCCCGAGGGAGGACAGGGGGCTCTCCCATCTCTGGGGCCAACGTCCTGACTTTC.

This clone was recorded only once. The rearrangement joins TRBV28 to TRBJ2-1; D might be TRBD2 (5 bases). The germline V gene has CDR1 MDHEN and CDR2 SYDVKM. The CDR3 has 15 residues. V lost 6 bases, J lost 7 bases, and 19 bases lay in between. The CDR3 region has the DNA TGTGCCAGCAGCCGAGAGAGGAGGAGAACGAATGAGCAGTTCTTC. Translation: CASSRERRRTNEQFF.

V gene TRBV7-8 combines with J gene TRBJ2-5; 8 bases align to TRBD1. The trim removed 1 base at V and 2 bases at J, leaving 3 bases unmatched. The CDR3 spans 15 residues. In germline, CDR1 is SGHVS, CDR2 FQNEAQ. CDR3: CASSLGDRTQETQYF. The CDR3 DNA follows: TGTGCCAGCAGCTTAGGGGACAGGACTCAAGAGACCCAGTACTTC. Based on the CDR3 plus reference TRBV7-8 and TRBJ2-5, the full variable domain is GAGVSQSPRYKVAKRGQDVALRCDPISGHVSLFWYQQALGQGPEFLTYFQNEAQLDKSGLPSDRFFAERPEGSVSTLKIQRTQQEDSAVYLCASSLGDRTQETQYFGPGTRLLVL.

This sequence joins TRBV27 and TRBJ2-2, with D possibly TRBD2 on 6 matching bases. Germline V lookup: CDR1 MNHEY, CDR2 SMNVEV (reference sequence). Trimming pared 3 bases from V and 9 bases from J, leaving 17 bases between. This CDR3 has 15 amino acids. Here the CDR3 DNA reads TGTGCCAGCAGTTTTGACAGAGCCGGAGGGAGGGAGCTGTTTTTT. It codes for CASSFDRAGGRELFF.

V is TRBV29-1 and J is TRBJ1-2; no definite D call. Trimming left V 3 bases short and J 2 bases short, with 7 bases between. The CDR3 runs 12 residues. Germline V gene sequence: CDR1 SQVTM, CDR2 ANQGSEA. CDR3 sequence: CSVEYGNYGYTF. CDR3 DNA: TGCAGCGTTGAGTACGGGAACTATGGCTACACCTTC.

This sequence joins TRBV11-2 and TRBJ1-2; the D gene is possibly TRBD1 (5 bases). The V gene's germline CDR1 is SGHAT and CDR2 FQNNGV. Trimming cost V 5 bases and J 9 bases, with 13 bases left between them. The CDR3 runs to 12 residues. CDR3 nucleotide sequence: TGTGCCAGCAGCGACAGACAGATAAGCTACACCTTC. This gives the protein CASSDRQISYTF.

The V call is TRBV27, the J call TRBJ2-5; TRBD2 might be the D (6 bases). The assigned J gene may be wrong: the sequence end matches TRBJ2-7 better. Germline loops: CDR1 MNHEY, CDR2 SMNVEV (reference sequence). CDR3 length equals 15 residues. The CDR3 bases are TGTGCCAGCAGTTTAGGACTACTCAATAAGGACGAGCAGTACTTC. Its translation is CASSLGLLNKDEQYF.

This chain uses TRBV7-8 with TRBJ2-7, with 10 bases lining up with TRBD1. Germline V lookup: CDR1 SGHVS, CDR2 FQNEAQ. This CDR3 is 17 amino acids long. V shed 0 bases and J 4 bases; nucleotides not matched to a gene: 9. CDR3: CASSLAPGQGPRYEQYF. The CDR3 nucleotides are TGTGCCAGCAGCTTAGCCCCGGGACAGGGGCCGCGGTACGAGCAGTACTTC.

In this sample, this clone turned up once. V and J are TRBV6-5 and TRBJ2-5, with a tentative D call TRBD2 (6 bases). This CDR3 has 14 residues. Trimming removed 7 bases from V and 3 bases from J, with 15 bases in between. From germline, CDR1 is MNHEY and CDR2 SVGAGI. The CDR3 protein is CASTPRGTEETQYF. DNA for the CDR3: TGTGCCAGCACCCCGCGCGGGACGGAAGAGACCCAGTACTTC.

This sequence joins TRBV15 and TRBJ2-3; 10 nucleotides align to TRBD2. The CDR3 contains 14 residues. The V gene end was trimmed by 4 bases and the J gene end by 5 bases; junction bases not matched to a gene: 3. Germline V CDR1 and CDR2: LNHNV, YYDKDF (reference sequence). The CDR3 reads CATSTSGSEDTQYF. The CDR3 DNA is TGTGCCACCAGCACTAGCGGGAGCGAAGATACGCAGTATTTT.

The V and J genes are TRBV5-1 and TRBJ2-7; 8 bases align to TRBD1. This CDR3 has 16 amino acids. Germline CDR1 SGHRS, CDR2 YFSETQ. The V segment lost 4 bases and the J segment 1 base; nucleotides outside the gene matches: 10. The CDR3 DNA is TGCGCCAGCAGCCGCGATCCGGACAGGGCTTCCTACGAGCAGTACTTC. Encoded protein: CASSRDPDRASYEQYF. Combining the CDR3 with reference TRBV5-1 and TRBJ2-7 gives the whole variable domain KAGVTQTPRYLIKTRGQQVTLSCSPISGHRSVSWYQQTPGQGLQFLFEYFSETQRNKGNFPGRFSGRQFSNSRSEMNVSTLELGDSALYLCASSRDPDRASYEQYFGPGTRLTVT.